This T cell receptor beta chain was sequenced for a study of CD8 T cells in ankylosing spondylitis. In TCRdb, the 5' RACE reads were re-called with MiXCR into one record per CDR3 protein. The profile shows 250,000 to 300,000 distinct CDR3 sequences, around 20% of them singletons. With 5 bases clipped from V and 6 bases from J, the junction kept 7 bases outside the gene matches. The CDR3 is made up of 14 amino acids. This clonotype has just a few counts. The sample consisted of blood, either unsorted or a sorted T cell fraction (not recorded which). V usage is TRBV12-3 or TRBV12-4 and J usage is TRBJ1-3; TRBD1 agrees at 7 bases. The source of this sequence is a male donor with ankylosing spondylitis or in good health (not recorded which). The CDR3 bases are TGTGCCAGCAGTCCCGGGACAGTCGTAAACACCATATATTTT. Encoded protein: CASSPGTVVNTIYF.